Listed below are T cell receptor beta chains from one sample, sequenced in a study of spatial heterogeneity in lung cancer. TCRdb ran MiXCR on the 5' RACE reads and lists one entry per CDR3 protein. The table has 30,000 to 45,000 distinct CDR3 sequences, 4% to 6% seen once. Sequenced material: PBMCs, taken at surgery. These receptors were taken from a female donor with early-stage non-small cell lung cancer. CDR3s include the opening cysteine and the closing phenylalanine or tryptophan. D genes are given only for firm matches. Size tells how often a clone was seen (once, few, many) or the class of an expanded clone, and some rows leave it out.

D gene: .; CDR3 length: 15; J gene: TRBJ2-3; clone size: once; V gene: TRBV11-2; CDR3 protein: CASSPGGRPTDTQYF; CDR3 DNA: TGTGCCAGCAGTCCCGGGGGGCGGCCCACAGATACGCAGTATTTT
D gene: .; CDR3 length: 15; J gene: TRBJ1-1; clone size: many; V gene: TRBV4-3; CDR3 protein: CASSHAPGRNTEAFF; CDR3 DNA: TGCGCCAGCAGCCACGCCCCAGGCCGGAACACTGAAGCTTTCTTT
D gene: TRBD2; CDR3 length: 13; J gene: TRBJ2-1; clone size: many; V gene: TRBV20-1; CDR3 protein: CSARMAGGNEQFF; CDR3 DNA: TGCAGTGCTAGGATGGCGGGGGGCAATGAGCAGTTCTTC
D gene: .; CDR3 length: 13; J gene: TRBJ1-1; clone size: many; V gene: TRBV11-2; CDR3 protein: CASSSEEGTEAFF; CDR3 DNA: TGTGCCAGCAGCTCGGAGGAGGGCACTGAAGCTTTCTTT
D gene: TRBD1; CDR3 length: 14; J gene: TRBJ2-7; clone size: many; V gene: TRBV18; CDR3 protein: CASSAQGRNYEQYF; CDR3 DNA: TGTGCCAGCTCAGCACAGGGGCGGAACTACGAGCAGTACTTC
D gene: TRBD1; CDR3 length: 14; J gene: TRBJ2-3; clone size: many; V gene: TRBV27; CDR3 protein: CASSPGQGTDTQYF; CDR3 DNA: TGTGCCAGCAGTCCTGGACAGGGAACAGATACGCAGTATTTT
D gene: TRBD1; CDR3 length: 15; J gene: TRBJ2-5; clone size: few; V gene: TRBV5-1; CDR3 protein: CASREQGTAQETQYF; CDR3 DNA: TGCGCCAGCCGCGAACAAGGGACAGCACAAGAGACCCAGTACTTC
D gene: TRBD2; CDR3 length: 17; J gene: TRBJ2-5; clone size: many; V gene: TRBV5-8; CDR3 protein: CASSPGTSTAGLETQYF; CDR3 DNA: TGTGCCAGCAGCCCGGGGACTAGCACGGCAGGGTTAGAGACCCAGTACTTC
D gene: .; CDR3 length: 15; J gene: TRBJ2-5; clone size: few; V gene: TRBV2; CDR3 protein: CASSEGRGTQETQYF; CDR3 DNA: TGTGCCAGCAGTGAAGGTCGCGGTACTCAAGAGACCCAGTACTTC
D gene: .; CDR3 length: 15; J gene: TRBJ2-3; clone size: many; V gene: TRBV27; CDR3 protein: CASSFIGYSADTQYF; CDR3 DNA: TGTGCCAGCAGTTTCATAGGGTACTCTGCAGATACGCAGTATTTT
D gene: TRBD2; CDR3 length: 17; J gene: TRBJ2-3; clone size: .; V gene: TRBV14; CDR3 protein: CASSQGLWTSDADTQYF; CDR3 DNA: TGTGCCAGCAGCCAAGGGTTATGGACTAGCGACGCAGATACGCAGTATTTT
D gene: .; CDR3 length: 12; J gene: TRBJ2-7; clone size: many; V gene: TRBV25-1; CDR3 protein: CASSESSREQYF; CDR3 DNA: TGTGCCAGCAGTGAATCATCCCGAGAGCAGTACTTC
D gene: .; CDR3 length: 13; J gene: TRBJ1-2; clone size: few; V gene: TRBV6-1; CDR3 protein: CASSEEGDYGYTF; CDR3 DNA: TGTGCCAGCAGTGAAGAGGGAGACTATGGCTACACCTTC
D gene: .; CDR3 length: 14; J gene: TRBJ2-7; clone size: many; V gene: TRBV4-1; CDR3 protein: CASSQAHRVYEQYF; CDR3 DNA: TGCGCCAGCAGCCAAGCCCACAGGGTTTACGAGCAGTACTTC
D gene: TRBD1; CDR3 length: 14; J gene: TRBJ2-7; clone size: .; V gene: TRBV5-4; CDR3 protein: CASSSASGTGEQYF; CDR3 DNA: TGTGCCAGCAGCTCAGCGTCCGGGACAGGGGAGCAGTACTTC
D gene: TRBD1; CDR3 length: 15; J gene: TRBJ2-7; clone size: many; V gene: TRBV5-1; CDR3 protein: CASSLLGQGFGEQYF; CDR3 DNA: TGCGCCAGCAGCCTACTGGGACAGGGGTTTGGCGAGCAGTACTTC
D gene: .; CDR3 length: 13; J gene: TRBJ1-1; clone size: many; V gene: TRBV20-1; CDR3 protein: CSARVFGAAEAFF; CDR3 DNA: TGCAGTGCTAGAGTCTTCGGGGCCGCTGAAGCTTTCTTT
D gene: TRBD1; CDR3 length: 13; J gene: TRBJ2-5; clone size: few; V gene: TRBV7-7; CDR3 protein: CASSRTGVETQYF; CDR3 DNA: TGTGCTAGCAGCCGGACAGGGGTAGAGACCCAGTACTTC
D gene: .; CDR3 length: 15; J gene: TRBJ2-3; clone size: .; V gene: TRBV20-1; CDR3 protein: CSARRGAGYTDTQYF; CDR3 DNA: TGCAGTGCTAGGCGGGGAGCCGGGTACACAGATACGCAGTATTTT
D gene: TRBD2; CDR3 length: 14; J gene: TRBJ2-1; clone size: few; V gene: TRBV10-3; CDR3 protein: CATREGPGVRQQFF; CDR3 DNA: TGTGCCACCAGGGAGGGCCCTGGGGTCAGGCAGCAGTTCTTC
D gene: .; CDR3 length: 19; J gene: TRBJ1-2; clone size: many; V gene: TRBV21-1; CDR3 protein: CASSAHPGPPRKFSYGYTF; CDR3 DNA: TGTGCCAGCAGCGCGCATCCGGGACCTCCGAGGAAATTTTCCTATGGCTACACCTTC
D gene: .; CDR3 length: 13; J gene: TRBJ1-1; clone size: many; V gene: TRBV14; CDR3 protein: CASSQDLTTEAFF; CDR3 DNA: TGTGCCAGCAGCCAAGATCTCACGACTGAAGCTTTCTTT
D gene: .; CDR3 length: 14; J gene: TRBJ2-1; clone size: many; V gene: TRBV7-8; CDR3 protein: CASSSMGVYNEQFF; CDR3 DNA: TGTGCCAGCAGCTCAATGGGCGTATACAATGAGCAGTTCTTC
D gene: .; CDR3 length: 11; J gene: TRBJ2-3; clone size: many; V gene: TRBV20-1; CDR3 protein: CSALVSTTQYF; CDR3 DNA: TGCAGTGCTCTGGTGTCGACTACGCAGTATTTT
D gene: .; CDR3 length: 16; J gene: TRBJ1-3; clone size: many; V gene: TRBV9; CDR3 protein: CASSVSGTLSGNTIYF; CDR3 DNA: TGTGCCAGCAGCGTATCAGGGACCCTCTCTGGAAACACCATATATTTT
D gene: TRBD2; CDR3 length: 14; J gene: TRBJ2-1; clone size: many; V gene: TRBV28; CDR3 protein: CAGAGGSSLNEQFF; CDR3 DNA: TGTGCCGGAGCGGGAGGGAGCTCCCTCAATGAGCAGTTCTTC
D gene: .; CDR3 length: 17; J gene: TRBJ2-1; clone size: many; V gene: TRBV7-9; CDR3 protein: CASSLARFSGPGNEQFF; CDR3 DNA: TGTGCCAGCAGCTTAGCGCGATTCAGCGGGCCGGGGAATGAGCAGTTCTTC
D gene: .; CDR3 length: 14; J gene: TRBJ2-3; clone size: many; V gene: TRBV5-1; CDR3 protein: CASSAQGWTDTQYF; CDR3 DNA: TGCGCCAGCAGCGCACAGGGTTGGACAGATACGCAGTATTTT
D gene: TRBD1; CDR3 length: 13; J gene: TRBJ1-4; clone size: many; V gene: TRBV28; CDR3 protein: CASRRQGWEKLFF; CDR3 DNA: TGTGCCAGCAGAAGACAGGGTTGGGAAAAACTGTTTTTT
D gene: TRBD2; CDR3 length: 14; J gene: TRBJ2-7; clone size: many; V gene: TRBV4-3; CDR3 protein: CASSHLTSGGEQYF; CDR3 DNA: TGCGCCAGCAGCCACCTGACTAGCGGGGGCGAGCAGTACTTC
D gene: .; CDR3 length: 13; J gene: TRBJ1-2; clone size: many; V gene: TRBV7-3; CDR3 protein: CASSPRDGSGYTF; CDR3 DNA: TGTGCCAGCAGCCCCCGGGACGGATCTGGCTACACCTTC
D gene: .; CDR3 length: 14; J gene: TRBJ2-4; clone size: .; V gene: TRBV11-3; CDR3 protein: CASSPGVGADIQYF; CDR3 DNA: TGTGCCAGCAGCCCAGGGGTAGGGGCGGACATTCAGTACTTC
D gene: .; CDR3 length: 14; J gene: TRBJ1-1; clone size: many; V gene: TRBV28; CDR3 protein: CASSLGGRAGEAFF; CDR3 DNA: TGTGCCAGCAGTTTAGGCGGGCGGGCGGGTGAAGCTTTCTTT
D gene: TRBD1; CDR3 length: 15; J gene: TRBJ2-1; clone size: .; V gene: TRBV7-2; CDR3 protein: CASSLDRGSYNEQFF; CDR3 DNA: TGTGCCAGCAGCTTAGACAGGGGCTCCTACAATGAGCAGTTCTTC
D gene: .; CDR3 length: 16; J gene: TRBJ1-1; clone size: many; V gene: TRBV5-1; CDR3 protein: CASRPFHDTRNTEAFF; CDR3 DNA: TGCGCCAGCAGACCCTTCCATGATACAAGGAACACTGAAGCTTTCTTT
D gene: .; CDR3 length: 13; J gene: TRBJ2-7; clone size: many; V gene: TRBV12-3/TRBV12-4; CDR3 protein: CASSPQRFYEQYF; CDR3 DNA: TGTGCCAGCAGTCCCCAACGGTTCTACGAGCAGTACTTC
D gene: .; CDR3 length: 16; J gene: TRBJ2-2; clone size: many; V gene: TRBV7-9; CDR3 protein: CASSPQEGGNTGELFF; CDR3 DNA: TGTGCCAGCAGCCCCCAAGAGGGCGGGAACACCGGGGAGCTGTTTTTT
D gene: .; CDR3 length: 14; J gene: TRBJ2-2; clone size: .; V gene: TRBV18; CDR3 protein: CASSTGLITGELFF; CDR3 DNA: TGTGCCAGCTCAACGGGACTGATCACCGGGGAGCTGTTTTTT
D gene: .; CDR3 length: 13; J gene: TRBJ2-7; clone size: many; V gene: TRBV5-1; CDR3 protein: CASTLGPLYEQYF; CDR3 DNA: TGCGCCAGCACCCTCGGCCCCCTCTACGAGCAGTACTTC
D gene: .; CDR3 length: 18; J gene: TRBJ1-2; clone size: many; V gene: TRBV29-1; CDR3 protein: CSVELDSTGSKTFLSHTF; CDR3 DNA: TGCAGCGTTGAACTGGATTCTACAGGTTCAAAGACCTTTCTGTCTCACACCTTC
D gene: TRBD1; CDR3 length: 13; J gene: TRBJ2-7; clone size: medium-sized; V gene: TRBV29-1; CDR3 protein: CSTGTGEFYEQYF; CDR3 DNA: TGCAGCACCGGGACAGGGGAGTTCTACGAGCAGTACTTC
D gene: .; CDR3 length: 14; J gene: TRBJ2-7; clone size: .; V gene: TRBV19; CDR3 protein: CASSALERSYEQYF; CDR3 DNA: TGTGCCAGTAGTGCCCTGGAACGGTCCTACGAGCAGTACTTC
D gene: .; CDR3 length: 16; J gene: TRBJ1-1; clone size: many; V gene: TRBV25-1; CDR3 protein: CASSGGVQGRDTEAFF; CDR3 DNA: TGTGCCAGCAGTGGTGGGGTCCAGGGGCGCGACACTGAAGCTTTCTTT
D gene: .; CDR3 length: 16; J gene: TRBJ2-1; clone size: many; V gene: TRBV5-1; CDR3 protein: CASSPALDSYYNEQFF; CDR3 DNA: TGCGCCAGCAGCCCGGCCCTAGACAGCTACTACAATGAGCAGTTCTTC
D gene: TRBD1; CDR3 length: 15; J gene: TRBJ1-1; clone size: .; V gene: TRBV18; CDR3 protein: CASSPGVGQLTEAFF; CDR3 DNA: TGTGCCAGCTCACCCGGCGTGGGACAGCTTACTGAAGCTTTCTTT
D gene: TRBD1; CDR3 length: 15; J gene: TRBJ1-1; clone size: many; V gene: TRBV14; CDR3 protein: CASSQQGAVNTEAFF; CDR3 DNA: TGTGCCAGCAGCCAACAGGGGGCCGTGAACACTGAAGCTTTCTTT
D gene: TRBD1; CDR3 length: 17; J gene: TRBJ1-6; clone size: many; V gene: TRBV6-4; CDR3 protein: CASSALPPGQRISPLHF; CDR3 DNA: TGTGCCAGCAGTGCCCTACCGCCGGGACAGCGGATTTCACCCCTCCACTTT
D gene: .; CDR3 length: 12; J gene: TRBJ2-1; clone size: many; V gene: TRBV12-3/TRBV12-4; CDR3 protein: CASSLAGNEQFF; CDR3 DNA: TGTGCCAGCAGTTTAGCCGGGAATGAGCAGTTCTTC